This TCR beta chain was recovered during a study of shared clonotypes between healthy human individuals. This clone came up once. The assay was immunoSEQ multiplex PCR, and TCRdb's table has in-frame clones only and misses some. The sample has about 2 million clones, approximately 95% seen once. Germline CDR1 reads SGHAT; CDR2 reads FQNNGV. Trimming removed 5 bases from V and 8 bases from J, with 13 bases in between. CDR3 length: 13 amino acids. Naive CD8 cells comprised CD45RO-negative, CCR7-positively selected cells, excluding terminally differentiated effector memory CD45RA+ cells. This TCR derives from a man aged 18 to 35 in good health. The rearrangement links TRBV11-2 to TRBJ2-1; D is unresolved. The sequencing input was naive CD8+ T cells sorted from blood. DNA for the CDR3: TGTGCCAGCAGCCCAGTCTGGAGCTATGAGCAGTTCTTC. It yields the protein CASSPVWSYEQFF.